This record concerns one TCR beta chain sequence. Its antigen is as yet unknown. Every TCR library drew on 3500 ng of total RNA. Template switching appended UMIs that held a 6-nucleotide sample barcode. Following a re-call of the 5' RACE reads, TCRdb has one entry per CDR3 protein and lacks DNA. The sample has approximately 200,000 distinct CDR3 sequences; the top ten hold approximately 1.5%. This CDR3 has 17 residues. The sample comes from a study of monozygotic twins with inflammatory bowel disease. Whole-study results and caveats: People with IBD had fewer clonotypes in common with others than healthy twins did, especially with disease activity.

The TCR comes from a human donor with ulcerative colitis or Crohn's disease, or a healthy co-twin of an affected twin (not recorded which). The J gene is TRBJ1-3, the V gene TRBV12-3 or TRBV12-4; TCRdb's D call, TRBD1, is unchecked because there is no DNA. The source material was blood. This chain's CDR3 is CASSLARRQGFGNTIYF.